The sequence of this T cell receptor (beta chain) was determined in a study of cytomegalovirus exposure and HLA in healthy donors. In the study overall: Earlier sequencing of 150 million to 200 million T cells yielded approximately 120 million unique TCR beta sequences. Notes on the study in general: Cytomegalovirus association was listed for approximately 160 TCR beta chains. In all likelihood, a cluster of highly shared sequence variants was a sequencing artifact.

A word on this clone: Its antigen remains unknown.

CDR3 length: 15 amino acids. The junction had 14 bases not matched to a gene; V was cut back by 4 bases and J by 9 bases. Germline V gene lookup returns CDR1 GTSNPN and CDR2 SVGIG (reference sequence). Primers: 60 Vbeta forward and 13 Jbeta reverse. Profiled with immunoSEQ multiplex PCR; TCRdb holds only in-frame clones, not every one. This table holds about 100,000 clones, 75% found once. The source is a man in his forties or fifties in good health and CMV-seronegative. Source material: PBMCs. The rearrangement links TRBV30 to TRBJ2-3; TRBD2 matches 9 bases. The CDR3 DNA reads TGTGCCTGGACCGGGACTAGCACTAGTTTAGGAACGCAGTATTTT. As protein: CAWTGTSTSLGTQYF.